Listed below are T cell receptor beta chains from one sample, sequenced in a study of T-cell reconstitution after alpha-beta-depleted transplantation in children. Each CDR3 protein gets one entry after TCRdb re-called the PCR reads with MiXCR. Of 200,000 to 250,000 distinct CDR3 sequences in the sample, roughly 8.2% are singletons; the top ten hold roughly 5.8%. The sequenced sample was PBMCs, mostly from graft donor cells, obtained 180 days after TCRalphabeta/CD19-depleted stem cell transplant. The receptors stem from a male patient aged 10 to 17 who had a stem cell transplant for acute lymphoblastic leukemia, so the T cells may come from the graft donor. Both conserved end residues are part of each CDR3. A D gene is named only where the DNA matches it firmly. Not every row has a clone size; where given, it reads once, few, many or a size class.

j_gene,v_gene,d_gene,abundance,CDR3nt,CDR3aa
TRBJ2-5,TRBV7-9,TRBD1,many,TGTGCCAGCAGCTTAGCCGGGACAGGGGAAGAGACCCAGTACTTC,CASSLAGTGEETQYF
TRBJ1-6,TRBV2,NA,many,TGTGCCAGCAGTACGGGACGGATTTATAATTCACCCCTCCACTTT,CASSTGRIYNSPLHF
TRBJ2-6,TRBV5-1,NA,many,TGCGCCAGCAGCTTGATCGGGGCTGGGGCCAACGTCCTGACTTTC,CASSLIGAGANVLTF
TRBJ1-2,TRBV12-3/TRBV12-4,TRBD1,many,TGTGCCAGCAGTTTATCACAGGGGGCGCTGGGCTATGGCTACACCTTC,CASSLSQGALGYGYTF
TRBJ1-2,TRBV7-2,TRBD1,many,TGTGCCAGCAGCCTTACAGGGGGCATTGGCTACACCTTC,CASSLTGGIGYTF
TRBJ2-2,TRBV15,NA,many,TGTGCCACCAGCAGAGATTCAGGGACGGCCGGGGAGCTGTTTTTT,CATSRDSGTAGELFF
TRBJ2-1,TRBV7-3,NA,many,TGTGCCAGCAGCTTCCGGAGGACTGAGCAGTTCTTC,CASSFRRTEQFF
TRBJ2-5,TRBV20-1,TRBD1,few,TGCAGTGCTAGTCCGGGACAGGGAAGTCGGGAGACCCAGTACTTC,CSASPGQGSRETQYF
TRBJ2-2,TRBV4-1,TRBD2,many,TGCGCCAGCAGCAGCGGGACGGGGAACACCGGGGAGCTGTTTTTT,CASSSGTGNTGELFF
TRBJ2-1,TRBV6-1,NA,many,TGTGCCAGCAGCCCGGCATACAGGTCCAATGAGCAGTTCTTC,CASSPAYRSNEQFF
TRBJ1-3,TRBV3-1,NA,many,TGTGCCAGCAGCCAAGGGACGGGAAACACCATATATTTT,CASSQGTGNTIYF
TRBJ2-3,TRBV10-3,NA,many,TGTGCCATCAAGGACGGACGGATCACAGATACGCAGTATTTT,CAIKDGRITDTQYF
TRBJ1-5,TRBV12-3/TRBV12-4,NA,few,TGTGCCAGCAGTTTAGCGAATCCCGGGACATCCCCCGTTCAGCCCCAGCATTTT,CASSLANPGTSPVQPQHF
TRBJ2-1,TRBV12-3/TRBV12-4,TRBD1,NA,TGTGCCAGCAGTCCACTGGACAGGTACAATGAGCAGTTCTTC,CASSPLDRYNEQFF
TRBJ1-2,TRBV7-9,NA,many,TGTGCCAGCAGCTCCGGGACACCGACTTCTAACTATGGCTACACCTTC,CASSSGTPTSNYGYTF
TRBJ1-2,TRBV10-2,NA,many,TGCGCCAGCCACGGTAGGCAGGGTAGTCACTATGGCTACACCTTC,CASHGRQGSHYGYTF
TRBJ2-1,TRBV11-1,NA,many,TGTGCCAGCAGCTTAAGGGCGGACTACAATGAGCAGTTCTTC,CASSLRADYNEQFF
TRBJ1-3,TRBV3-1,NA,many,TGTGCCAGCAGCCAAGGGACAGCGAGGAACACCATATATTTT,CASSQGTARNTIYF
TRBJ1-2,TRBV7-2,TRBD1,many,TGTGCCAGCAGACGGACAGGGGTTGGCTACACCTTC,CASRRTGVGYTF
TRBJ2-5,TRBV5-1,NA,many,TGCGCCAGCAGCTTGGCGGGAGCGGGAGAGACCCAGTACTTC,CASSLAGAGETQYF
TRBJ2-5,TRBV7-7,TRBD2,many,TGTGCTAGCAGCCGGAGCGGGAGGGGACAAGAGACCCAGTACTTC,CASSRSGRGQETQYF
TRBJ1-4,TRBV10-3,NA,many,TGTGCCATCAGTGAGTCAAACTTTAATGAAAAACTGTTTTTT,CAISESNFNEKLFF
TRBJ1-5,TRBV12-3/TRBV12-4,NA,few,TGTGCCAGCAGAAACGGGCCTGTAGGGCAGCCCCAGCATTTT,CASRNGPVGQPQHF
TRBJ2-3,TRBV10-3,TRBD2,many,TGTGCCATCAGTGAGAGTCTAGCGGGATTTGGGGATACGCAGTATTTT,CAISESLAGFGDTQYF
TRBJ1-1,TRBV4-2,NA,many,TGTGCCAGCAGCCTAAAAGGGCGACAGGAGGGCACTGAAGCTTTCTTT,CASSLKGRQEGTEAFF
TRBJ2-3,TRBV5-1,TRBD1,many,TGCGCCAGCAGCGTGGACAGGGGGCGGGATACGCAGTATTTT,CASSVDRGRDTQYF
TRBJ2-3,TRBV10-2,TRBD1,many,TGCGCCGCAGGGGGCGCAGATACGCAGTATTTT,CAAGGADTQYF
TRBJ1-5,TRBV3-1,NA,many,TGTGCCAGCAGCCAAGGCCGCCTTGACAGGTTCAATCAGCCCCAGCATTTT,CASSQGRLDRFNQPQHF
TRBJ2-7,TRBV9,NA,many,TGTGCCAGCAGCGTGGCCCCCGGGACGCTGGATAGCGAGCAGTACTTC,CASSVAPGTLDSEQYF
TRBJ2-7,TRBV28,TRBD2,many,TGTGCCAGCACCCCGGGACTAGGCTACGAGCAGTACTTC,CASTPGLGYEQYF
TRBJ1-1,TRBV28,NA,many,TGTGCCAGCAGTTCGGGCACTGAAGCTTTCTTT,CASSSGTEAFF
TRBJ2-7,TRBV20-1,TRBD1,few,TGCAGTGCGGGAAACGGACAGGGGCTCTACGAGCAGTACTTC,CSAGNGQGLYEQYF
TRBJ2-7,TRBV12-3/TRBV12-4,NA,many,TGTGCCAGCAGCTCCCAAAGATATAGCGGATACGAGCAGTACTTC,CASSSQRYSGYEQYF
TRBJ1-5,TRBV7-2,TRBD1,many,TGTGCCAGCAGTCGACAGGGAGGAACTCAGCCCCAGCATTTT,CASSRQGGTQPQHF
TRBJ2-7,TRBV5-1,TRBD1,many,TGCGCCAGCAGCTGGGGGACAGGGGGGGGATACGAGCAGTACTTC,CASSWGTGGGYEQYF
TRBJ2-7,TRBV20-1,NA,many,TGCAGTGCTAGCGGTGGCAGGGTGAACTACGAGCAGTACTTC,CSASGGRVNYEQYF
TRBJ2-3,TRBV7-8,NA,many,TGTGCCAGCAGCCTGAGTGCTCCTCAGGGTACGCAGTATTTT,CASSLSAPQGTQYF
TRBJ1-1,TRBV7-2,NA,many,TGTGCCAGCAGCTCACTGACTGAAGCTTTCTTT,CASSSLTEAFF
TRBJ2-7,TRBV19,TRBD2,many,TGTGCCAGTGCCTCGGGACTAACGGGCGAGCAGTACTTC,CASASGLTGEQYF
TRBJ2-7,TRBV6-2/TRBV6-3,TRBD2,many,TGTGCCAGCAGTTACTACCTAACACCTCCGGGACTACTTCTTCGAGCCTACGAGCAGTACTTC,CASSYYLTPPGLLLRAYEQYF
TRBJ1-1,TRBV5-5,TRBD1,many,TGTGCCAGCAGCGTACTGGGACAGGCCGTCGATGAAGCTTTCTTT,CASSVLGQAVDEAFF
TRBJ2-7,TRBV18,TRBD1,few,TGTGCCAGCTCACCAAAGGACAGGTTCTCCTACGAGCAGTACTTC,CASSPKDRFSYEQYF
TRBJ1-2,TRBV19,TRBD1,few,TGTGCCACCCGGACAGGGGATGGCTACACCTTC,CATRTGDGYTF
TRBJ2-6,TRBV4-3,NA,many,TGCGCCAGCAGCCAAGATCCAGGGGGGGGGGCCAACGTCCTGACTTTC,CASSQDPGGGANVLTF
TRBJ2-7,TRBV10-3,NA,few,TGTGCCATCTCGGGCACCTACGAGCAGTACTTC,CAISGTYEQYF
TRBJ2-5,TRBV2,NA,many,TGTGCCAGCAGTCGTGAGACCCAGTACTTC,CASSRETQYF